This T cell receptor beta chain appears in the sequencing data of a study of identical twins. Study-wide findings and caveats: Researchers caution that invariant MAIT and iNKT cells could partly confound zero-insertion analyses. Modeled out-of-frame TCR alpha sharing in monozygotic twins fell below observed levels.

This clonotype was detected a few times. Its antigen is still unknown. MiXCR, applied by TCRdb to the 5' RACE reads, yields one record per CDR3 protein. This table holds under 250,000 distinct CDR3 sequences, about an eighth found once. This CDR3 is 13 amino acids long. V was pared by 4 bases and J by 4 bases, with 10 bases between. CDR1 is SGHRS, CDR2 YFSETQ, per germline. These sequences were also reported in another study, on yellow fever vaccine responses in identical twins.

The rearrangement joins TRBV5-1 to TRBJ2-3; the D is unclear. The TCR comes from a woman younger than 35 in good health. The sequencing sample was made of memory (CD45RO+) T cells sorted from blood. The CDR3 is CASSPSVADTQYF. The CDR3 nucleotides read TGCGCCAGCAGCCCCTCCGTCGCAGATACGCAGTATTTT.